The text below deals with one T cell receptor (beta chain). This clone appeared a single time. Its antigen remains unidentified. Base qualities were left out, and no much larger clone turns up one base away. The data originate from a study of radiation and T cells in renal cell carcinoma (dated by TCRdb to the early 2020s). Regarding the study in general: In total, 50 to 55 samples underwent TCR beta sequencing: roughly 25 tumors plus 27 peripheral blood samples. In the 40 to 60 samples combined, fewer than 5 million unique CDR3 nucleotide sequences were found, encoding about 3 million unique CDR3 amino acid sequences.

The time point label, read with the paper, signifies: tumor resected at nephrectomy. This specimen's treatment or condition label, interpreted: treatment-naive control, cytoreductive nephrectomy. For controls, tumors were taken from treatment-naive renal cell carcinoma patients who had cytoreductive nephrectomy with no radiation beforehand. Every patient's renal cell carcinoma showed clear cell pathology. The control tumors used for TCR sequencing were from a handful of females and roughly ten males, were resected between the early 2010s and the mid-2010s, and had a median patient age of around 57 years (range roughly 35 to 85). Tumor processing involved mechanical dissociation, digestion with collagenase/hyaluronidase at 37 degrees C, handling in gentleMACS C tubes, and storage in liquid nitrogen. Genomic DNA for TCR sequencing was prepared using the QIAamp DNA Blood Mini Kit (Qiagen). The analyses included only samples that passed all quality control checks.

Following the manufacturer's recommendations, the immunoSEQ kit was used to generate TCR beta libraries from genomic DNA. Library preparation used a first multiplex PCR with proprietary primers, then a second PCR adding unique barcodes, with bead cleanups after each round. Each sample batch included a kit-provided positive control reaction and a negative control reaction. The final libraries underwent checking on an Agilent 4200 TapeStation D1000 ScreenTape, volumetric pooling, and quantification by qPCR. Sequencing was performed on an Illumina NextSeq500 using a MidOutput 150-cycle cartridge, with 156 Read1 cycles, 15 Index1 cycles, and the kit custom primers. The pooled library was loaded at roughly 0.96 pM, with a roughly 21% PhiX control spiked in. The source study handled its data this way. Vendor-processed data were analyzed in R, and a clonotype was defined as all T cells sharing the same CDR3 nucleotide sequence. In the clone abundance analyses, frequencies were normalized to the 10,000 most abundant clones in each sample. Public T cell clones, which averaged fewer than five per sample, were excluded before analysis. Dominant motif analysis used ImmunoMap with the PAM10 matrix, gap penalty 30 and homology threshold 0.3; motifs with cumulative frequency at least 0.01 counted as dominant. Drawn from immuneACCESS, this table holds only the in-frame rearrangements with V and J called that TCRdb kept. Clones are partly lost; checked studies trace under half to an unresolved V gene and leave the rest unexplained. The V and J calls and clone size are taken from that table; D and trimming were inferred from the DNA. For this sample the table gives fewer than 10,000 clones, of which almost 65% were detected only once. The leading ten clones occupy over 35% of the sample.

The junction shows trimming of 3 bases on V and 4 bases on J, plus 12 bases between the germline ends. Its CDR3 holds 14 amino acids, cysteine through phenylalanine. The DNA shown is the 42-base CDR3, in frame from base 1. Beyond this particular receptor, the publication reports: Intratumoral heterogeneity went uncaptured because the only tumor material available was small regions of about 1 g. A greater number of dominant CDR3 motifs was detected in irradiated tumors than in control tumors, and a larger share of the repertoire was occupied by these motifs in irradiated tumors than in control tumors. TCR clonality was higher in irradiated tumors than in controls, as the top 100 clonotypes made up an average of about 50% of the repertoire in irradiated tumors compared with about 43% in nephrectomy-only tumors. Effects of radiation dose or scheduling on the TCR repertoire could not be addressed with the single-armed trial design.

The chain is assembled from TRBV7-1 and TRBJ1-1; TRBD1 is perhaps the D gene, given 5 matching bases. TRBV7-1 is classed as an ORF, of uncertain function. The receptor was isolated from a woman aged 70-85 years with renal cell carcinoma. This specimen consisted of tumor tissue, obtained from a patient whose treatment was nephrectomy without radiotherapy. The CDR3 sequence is CASSSHGGGTEAFF. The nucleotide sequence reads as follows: TGTGCCAGCAGCTCCCATGGGGGAGGCACTGAAGCTTTCTTT.